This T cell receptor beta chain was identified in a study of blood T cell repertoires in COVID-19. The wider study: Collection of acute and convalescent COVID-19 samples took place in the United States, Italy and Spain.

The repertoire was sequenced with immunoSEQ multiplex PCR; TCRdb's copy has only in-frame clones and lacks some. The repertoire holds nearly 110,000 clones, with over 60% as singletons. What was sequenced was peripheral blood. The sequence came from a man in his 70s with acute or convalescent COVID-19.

DNA for the CDR3: TGTGCCAGCAGTTTATCGTGGGGGACAGGGGGGAAAACCGGGGAGCTGTTTTTT. This sequence encodes CASSLSWGTGGKTGELFF. This chain connects TRBV27 to TRBJ2-2, with 11 bases that match TRBD1. This CDR3 region has 18 residues. The junction had 8 bases not matched to a gene; V was cut back by 0 bases and J by 5 bases. Germline V CDR1 and CDR2: MNHEY, SMNVEV (reference sequence).